The sample holds many counts of the clone carrying this T cell receptor beta chain. No antigen is known for it. CDR1 is SGHDN, CDR2 FVKESK, per germline. This CDR3 comprises 16 residues. The germline V and J ends were trimmed by 0 bases and 5 bases, with 16 bases remaining between them. This entry belongs to a study of T cells in Graves' hyperthyroidism and ophthalmopathy. There were TCR beta CDR3 regions amplified from RNA transcripts. A first-round RT-PCR of the TCR CDR3 used the HTBI primer set. Using its own MiXCR run on the multiplex PCR reads, TCRdb lists one record per CDR3 protein. The sample consists of 620,000 or so distinct CDR3 sequences, roughly 15% of them appearing once. Points from the study as a whole: Blood shared most expanded thyroid clonotypes above 0.001.

It was uncontrolled infection, other autoimmune disease, pregnancy or lactation that excluded patients. Fresh peripheral blood, around 11 ml of it, supplied the PBMCs. The clonotype originates from a woman aged 45 to 65 with Graves' ophthalmopathy. Sequenced input: blood. This rearrangement joins TRBV14 to TRBJ2-5; the D gene is possibly TRBD2 (5 bases). The CDR3 is CASSQDVGFWRETQYF. The CDR3 DNA follows: TGTGCCAGCAGCCAAGATGTGGGCTTCTGGAGGGAGACCCAGTACTTC.